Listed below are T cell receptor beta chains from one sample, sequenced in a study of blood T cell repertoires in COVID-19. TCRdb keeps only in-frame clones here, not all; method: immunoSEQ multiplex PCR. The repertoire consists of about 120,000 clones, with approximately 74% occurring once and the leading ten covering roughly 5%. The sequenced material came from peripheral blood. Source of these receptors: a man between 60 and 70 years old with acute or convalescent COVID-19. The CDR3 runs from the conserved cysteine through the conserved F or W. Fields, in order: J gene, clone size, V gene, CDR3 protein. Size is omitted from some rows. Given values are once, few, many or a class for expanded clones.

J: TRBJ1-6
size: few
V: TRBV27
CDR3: CASRFTLVGSPLHF

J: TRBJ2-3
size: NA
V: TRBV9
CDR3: CASSSRQVGTDTQYF

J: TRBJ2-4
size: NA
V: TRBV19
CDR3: CASSPEGNIQYF

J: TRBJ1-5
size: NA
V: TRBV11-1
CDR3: CASSLHSNQPQHF

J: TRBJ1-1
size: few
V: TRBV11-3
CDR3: CASSFARGMNTEAFF

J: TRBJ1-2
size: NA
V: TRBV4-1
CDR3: CASSQVAGSNYGYTF

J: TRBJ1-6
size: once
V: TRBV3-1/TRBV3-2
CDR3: CASSQEPEAGYGDSPLHF

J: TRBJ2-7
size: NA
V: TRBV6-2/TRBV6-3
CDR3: CASSTGVHEQYF

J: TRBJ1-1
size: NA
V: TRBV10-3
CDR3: CAISESTFPGGGRAFF

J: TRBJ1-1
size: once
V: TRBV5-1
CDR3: CASSGGTENTEAFF

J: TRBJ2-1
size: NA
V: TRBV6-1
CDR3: CASSERTSALDNEQFF

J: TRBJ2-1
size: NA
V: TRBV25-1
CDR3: CASSPLLAGAHNEQFF

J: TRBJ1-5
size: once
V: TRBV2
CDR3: CASRPGQGLLPQHF

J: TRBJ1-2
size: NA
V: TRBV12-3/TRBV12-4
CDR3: CASSLRSRLGYTF

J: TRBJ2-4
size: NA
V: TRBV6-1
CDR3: CASSVFGSQGGGSKNIQYF

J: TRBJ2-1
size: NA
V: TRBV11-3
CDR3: CASSSGSWRGRDRSNEQFF

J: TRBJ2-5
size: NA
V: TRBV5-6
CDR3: CASSEQGIRGETQYF

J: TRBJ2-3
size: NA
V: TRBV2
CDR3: CASRDWFTDTQYF